This T cell receptor beta chain is from a study of identical twins' blood T cells. The CDR3 consists of 17 residues. V lost 4 bases and J lost 0, with 20 bases in between. CDR1 and CDR2 (germline): SGHRS, YFSETQ. Reared together, all three twin pairs probably met the same infectious agents and vaccines. Overall study results and limits: Twins shared more top CDR3 clonotypes than unrelated donors did.

Of note for this clonotype: The antigen remains unidentified.

TCRdb re-derived calls from the 5' RACE reads in MiXCR, one entry per CDR3 protein. The data contain hundreds of thousands of distinct CDR3 sequences, about 28% of them singletons. The TCR was taken from a woman aged 18 to 55 in good health. V is TRBV5-1 and J is TRBJ2-7, with a tentative D call TRBD2 (6 bases). Sequenced input: PBMCs. Here the CDR3 reads CASSLIWDSTSSYEQYF. As DNA, the CDR3 is TGCGCCAGCAGCCTGATATGGGACTCTACGAGCTCCTACGAGCAGTACTTC.